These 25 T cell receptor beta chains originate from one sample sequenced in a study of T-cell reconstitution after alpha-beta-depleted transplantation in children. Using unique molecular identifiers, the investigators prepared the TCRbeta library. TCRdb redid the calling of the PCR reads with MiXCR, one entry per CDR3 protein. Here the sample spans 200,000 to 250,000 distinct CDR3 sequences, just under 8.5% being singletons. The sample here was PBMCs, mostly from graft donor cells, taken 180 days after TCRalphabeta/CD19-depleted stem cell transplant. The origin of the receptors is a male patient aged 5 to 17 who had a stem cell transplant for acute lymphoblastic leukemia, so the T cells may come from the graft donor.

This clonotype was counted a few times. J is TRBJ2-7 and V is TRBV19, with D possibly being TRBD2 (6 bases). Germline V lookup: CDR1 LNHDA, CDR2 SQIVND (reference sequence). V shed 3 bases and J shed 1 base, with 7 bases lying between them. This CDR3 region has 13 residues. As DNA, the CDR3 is TGTGCCAGTAGTATTGGACTATCCTACGAGCAGTACTTC. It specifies CASSIGLSYEQYF.

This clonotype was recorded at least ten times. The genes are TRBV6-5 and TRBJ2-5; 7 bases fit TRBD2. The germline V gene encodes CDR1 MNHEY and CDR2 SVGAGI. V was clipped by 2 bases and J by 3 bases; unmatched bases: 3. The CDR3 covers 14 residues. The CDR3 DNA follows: TGTGCCAGCAGTTACGTGGGGGGGAAAGAGACCCAGTACTTC. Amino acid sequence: CASSYVGGKETQYF.

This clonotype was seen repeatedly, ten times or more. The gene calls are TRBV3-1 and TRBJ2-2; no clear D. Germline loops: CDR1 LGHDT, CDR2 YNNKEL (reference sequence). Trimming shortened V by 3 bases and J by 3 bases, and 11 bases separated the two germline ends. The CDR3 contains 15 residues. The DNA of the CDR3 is TGTGCCAGCAGCCACGGGCGCACGTACACCGGGGAGCTGTTTTTT. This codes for CASSHGRTYTGELFF. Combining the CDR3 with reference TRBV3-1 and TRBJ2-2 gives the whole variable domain DTAVSQTPKYLVTQMGNDKSIKCEQNLGHDTMYWYKQDSKKFLKIMFSYNNKELIINETVPNRFSPKSPDKAHLNLHINSLELGDSAVYFCASSHGRTYTGELFFGEGSRLTVL.

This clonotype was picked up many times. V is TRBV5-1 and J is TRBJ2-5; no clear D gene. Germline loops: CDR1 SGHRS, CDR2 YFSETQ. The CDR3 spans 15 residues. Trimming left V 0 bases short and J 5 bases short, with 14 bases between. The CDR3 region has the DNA TGCGCCAGCAGCTTGGTTCCATATACGGCGGAGACCCAGTACTTC. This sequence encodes CASSLVPYTAETQYF.

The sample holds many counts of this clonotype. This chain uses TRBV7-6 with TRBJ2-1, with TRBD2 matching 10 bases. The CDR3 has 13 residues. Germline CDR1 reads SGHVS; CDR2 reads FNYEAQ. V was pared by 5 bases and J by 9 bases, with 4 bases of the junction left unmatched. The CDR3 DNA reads TGTGCCAGCAGCGGACGACTAGCGGGTGAGCAGTTCTTC. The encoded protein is CASSGRLAGEQFF.

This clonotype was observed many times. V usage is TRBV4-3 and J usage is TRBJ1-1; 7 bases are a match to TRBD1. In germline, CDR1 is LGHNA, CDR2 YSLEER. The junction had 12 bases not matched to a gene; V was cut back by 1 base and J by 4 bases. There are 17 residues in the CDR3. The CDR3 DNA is TGCGCCAGCAGCCAAGCGTCCGGGACAGTTAATCCCACTGAAGCTTTCTTT. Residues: CASSQASGTVNPTEAFF.

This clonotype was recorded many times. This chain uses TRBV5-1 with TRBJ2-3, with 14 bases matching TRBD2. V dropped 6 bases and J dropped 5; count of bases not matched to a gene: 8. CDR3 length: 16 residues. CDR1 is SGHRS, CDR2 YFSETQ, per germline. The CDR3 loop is CASNPTSGRAGDTQYF. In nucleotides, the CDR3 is TGCGCCAGCAACCCGACTAGCGGGAGGGCCGGAGATACGCAGTATTTT.

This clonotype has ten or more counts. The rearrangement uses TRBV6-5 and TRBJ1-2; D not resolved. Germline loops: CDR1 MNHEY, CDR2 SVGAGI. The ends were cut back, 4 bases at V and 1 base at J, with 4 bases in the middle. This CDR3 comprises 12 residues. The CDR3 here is CASSFHNYGYTF. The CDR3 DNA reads TGTGCCAGCAGTTTTCATAACTATGGCTACACCTTC.

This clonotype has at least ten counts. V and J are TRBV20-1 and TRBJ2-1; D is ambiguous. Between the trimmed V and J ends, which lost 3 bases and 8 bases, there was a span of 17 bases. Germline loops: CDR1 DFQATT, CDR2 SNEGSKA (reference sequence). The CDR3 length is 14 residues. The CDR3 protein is CSASRRLRRDEQFF. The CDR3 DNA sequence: TGCAGTGCTAGTAGGCGACTCCGCCGGGATGAGCAGTTCTTC.

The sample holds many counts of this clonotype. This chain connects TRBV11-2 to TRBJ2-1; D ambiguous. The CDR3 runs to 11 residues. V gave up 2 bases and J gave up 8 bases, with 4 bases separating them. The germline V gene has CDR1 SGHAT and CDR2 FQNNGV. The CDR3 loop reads CASSLSDEQFF. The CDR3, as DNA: TGTGCCAGCAGCTTATCCGATGAGCAGTTCTTC.

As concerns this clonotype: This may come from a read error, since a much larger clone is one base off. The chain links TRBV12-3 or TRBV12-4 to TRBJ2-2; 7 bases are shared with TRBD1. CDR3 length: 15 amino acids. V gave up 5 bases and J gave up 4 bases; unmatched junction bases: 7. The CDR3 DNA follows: TGTGCCAGCAGTCCCGGACAGGCTAGCACCGGGGAGCTGTTTTTT. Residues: CASSPGQASTGELFF.

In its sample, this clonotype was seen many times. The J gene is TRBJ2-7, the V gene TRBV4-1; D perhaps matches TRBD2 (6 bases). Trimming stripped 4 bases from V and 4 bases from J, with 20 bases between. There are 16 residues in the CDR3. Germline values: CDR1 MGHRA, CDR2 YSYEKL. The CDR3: CASSPRDSFSRYEQYF. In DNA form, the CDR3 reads TGCGCCAGCAGCCCGAGGGACTCCTTCTCCAGGTACGAGCAGTACTTC.

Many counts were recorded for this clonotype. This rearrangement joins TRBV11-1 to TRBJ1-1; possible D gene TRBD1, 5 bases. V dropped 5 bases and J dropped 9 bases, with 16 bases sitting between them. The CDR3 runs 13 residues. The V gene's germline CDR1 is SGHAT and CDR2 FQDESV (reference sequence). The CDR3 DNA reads TGTGCCAGCAGCCGCCCGGGACGGCTCAAAGCTTTCTTT. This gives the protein CASSRPGRLKAFF.

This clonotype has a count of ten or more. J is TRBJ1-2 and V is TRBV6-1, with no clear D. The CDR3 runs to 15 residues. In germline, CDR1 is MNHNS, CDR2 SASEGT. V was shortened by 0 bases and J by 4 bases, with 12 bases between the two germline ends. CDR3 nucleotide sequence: TGTGCCAGCAGTGAAGCGCAAGGGAACGGCTATGGCTACACCTTC. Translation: CASSEAQGNGYGYTF.

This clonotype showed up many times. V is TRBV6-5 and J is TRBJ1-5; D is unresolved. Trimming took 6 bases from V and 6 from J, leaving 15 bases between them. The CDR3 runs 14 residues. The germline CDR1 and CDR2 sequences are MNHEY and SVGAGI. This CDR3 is CASRPDGLRQPQHF. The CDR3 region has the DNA TGTGCCAGCAGGCCGGACGGTCTCCGTCAGCCCCAGCATTTT.

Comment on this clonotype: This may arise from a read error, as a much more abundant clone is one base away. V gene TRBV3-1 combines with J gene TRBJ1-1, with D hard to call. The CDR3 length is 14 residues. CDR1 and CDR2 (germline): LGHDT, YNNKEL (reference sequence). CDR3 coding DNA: TGTGCCAGCGGCCAATTAAAGATGGGCGTTGAAGCTTTCTTT. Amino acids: CASGQLKMGVEAFF.

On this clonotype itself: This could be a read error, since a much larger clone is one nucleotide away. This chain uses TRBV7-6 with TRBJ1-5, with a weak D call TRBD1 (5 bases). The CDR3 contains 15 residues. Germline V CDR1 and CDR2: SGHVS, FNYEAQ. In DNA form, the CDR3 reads TGTGTCAGCAGCTTAAAGGTCGGCAGGGCTCAGCCCCAGCATTTT. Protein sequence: CVSSLKVGRAQPQHF.

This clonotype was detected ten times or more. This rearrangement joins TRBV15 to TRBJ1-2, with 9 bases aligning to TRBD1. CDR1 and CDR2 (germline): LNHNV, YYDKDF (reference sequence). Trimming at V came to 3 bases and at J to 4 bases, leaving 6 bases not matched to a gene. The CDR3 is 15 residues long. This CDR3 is CATSSWDRVIYGYTF. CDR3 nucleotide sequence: TGTGCCACCAGCAGTTGGGACAGGGTGATCTATGGCTACACCTTC.

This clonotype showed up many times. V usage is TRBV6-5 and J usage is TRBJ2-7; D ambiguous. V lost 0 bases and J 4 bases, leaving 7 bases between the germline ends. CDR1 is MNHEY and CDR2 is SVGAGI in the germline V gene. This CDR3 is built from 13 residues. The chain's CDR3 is CASSYSWAYEQYF. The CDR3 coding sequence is TGTGCCAGCAGTTACTCATGGGCGTACGAGCAGTACTTC.

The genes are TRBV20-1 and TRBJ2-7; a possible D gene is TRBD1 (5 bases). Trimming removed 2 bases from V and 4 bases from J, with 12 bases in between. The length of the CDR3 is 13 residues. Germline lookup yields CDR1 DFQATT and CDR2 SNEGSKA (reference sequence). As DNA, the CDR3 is TGCAGTGCTAGATCCCTAGGGGTGTACGAGCAGTACTTC. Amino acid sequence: CSARSLGVYEQYF.

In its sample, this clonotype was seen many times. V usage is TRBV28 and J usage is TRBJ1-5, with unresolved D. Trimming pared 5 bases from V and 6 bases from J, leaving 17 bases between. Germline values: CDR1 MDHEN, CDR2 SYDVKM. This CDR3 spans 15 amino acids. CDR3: CASSIREARAQPQHF. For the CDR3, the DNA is TGTGCCAGCAGTATCCGGGAGGCTAGGGCTCAGCCCCAGCATTTT. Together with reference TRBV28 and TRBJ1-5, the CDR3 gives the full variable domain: DVKVTQSSRYLVKRTGEKVFLECVQDMDHENMFWYRQDPGLGLRLIYFSYDVKMKEKGDIPEGYSVSREKKERFSLILESASTNQTSMYLCASSIREARAQPQHFGDGTRLSIL.

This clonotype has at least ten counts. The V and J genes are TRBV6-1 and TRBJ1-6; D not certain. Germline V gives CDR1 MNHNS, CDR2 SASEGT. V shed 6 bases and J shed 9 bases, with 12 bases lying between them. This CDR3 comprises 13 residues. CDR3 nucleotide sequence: TGTGCCAGCAGGGCTGGGTGGGGTTCACCCCTCCACTTT. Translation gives CASRAGWGSPLHF.

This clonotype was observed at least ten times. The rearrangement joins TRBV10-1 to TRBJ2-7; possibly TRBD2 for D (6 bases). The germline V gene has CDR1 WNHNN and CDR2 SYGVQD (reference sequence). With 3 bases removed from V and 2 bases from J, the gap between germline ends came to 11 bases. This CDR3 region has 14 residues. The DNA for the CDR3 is TGCGCCAGCAGTGATGGGGGGAAGCCCTACGAGCAGTACTTC. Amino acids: CASSDGGKPYEQYF.

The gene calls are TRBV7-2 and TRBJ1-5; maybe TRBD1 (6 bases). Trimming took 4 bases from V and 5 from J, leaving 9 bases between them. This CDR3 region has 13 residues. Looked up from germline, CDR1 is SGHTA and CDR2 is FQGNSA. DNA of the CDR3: TGTGCCAGCAGCTACAGGGACCATCAGCCCCAGCATTTT. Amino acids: CASSYRDHQPQHF.

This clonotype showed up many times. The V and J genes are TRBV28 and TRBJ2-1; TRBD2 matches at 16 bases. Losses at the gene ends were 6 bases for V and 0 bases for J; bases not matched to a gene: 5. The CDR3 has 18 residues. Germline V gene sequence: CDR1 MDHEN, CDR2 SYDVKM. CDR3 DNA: TGTGCCAGCAGGCCGGGACTAGCGGGAGGGAGCTCCTACAATGAGCAGTTCTTC. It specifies CASRPGLAGGSSYNEQFF.